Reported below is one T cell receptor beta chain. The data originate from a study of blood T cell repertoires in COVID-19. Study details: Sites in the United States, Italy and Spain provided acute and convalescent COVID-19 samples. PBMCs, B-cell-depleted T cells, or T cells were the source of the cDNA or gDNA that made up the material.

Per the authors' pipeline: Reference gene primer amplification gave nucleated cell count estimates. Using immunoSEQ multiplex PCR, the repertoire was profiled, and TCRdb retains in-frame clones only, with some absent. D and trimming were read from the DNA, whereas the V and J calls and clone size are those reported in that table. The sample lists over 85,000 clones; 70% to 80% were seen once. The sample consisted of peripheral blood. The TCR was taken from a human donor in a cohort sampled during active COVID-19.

In nucleotides, the CDR3 is TGTGCCAGCAGCTTAGCTAGCGTGGGCACAGATACGCAGTATTTT. It yields the protein CASSLASVGTDTQYF. The chain uses TRBV11-2 and TRBJ2-3; D is possibly TRBD2 (6 bases). The CDR3 spans 15 residues. The V and J ends lost 1 base and 1 base respectively, with 9 bases between them. Germline V lookup: CDR1 SGHAT, CDR2 FQNNGV.